This TCR beta chain stems from a study of blood T cell repertoires in COVID-19. Study-wide context: From T cells, B-cell-depleted T cells, or PBMCs came the material, which was cDNA or gDNA.

The sample holds a few counts of this clone. As originally analysed: Cell counts per sample came from amplifying reference gene primers. Using immunoSEQ multiplex PCR, the repertoire was profiled, and TCRdb retains in-frame clones only, with some absent. D and trimming come from the DNA, and the V and J calls and clone size come from that table. The table records some 130,000 clones, approximately 90% of them present only once. The CDR3 length is 14 residues. Germline lookup yields CDR1 LNHDA and CDR2 SQIVND (reference sequence). Losses at the gene ends were 5 bases for V and 2 bases for J; bases not matched to a gene: 2.

The sample consisted of peripheral blood. This TCR was sampled from a man aged 55-75 years with COVID-19, enrolled during active disease. The chain is built from TRBV19 and TRBJ1-2; 10 positions agree with TRBD1. The CDR3 spells CASSGTGENYGYTF. The CDR3 bases are TGTGCCAGTAGTGGGACAGGGGAAAACTATGGCTACACCTTC.